The following is a T cell receptor beta chain sequence with its context. Its antigen is not known. This entry comes from a study of T cell responses to AZD1222 COVID-19 vaccine. Overall study: Both about-4-week and about-12-week second-dose recipients were combined.

The table came from immunoSEQ multiplex PCR; TCRdb's copy has only in-frame clones and leaves some out. Here the sample spans roughly 150,000 clones, around 91% being singletons. Study conclusions and caveats: Only 6 or 7 individuals given AZD1222 were seropositive at baseline.

This TCR derives from an adult in good health. Sequenced material: peripheral blood, taken on day 0 of AZD1222 vaccination.

CDR3 nucleotides: TGTGCCAGCAGCTTAGGGGGGCGTGGCGAGACCCAGTACTTC. Its protein product is CASSLGGRGETQYF. The V call is TRBV7-2, the J call TRBJ2-5, with a possible D match to TRBD1 (6 bases). CDR3 length: 14 residues. Germline CDR1 and CDR2: SGHTA and FQGNSA. V lost 1 base, J lost 5 bases, and 11 bases lay in between. The full variable domain, completed using reference TRBV7-2 and TRBJ2-5, is GAGVSQSPSNKVTEKGKDVELRCDPISGHTALYWYRQSLGQGLEFLIYFQGNSAPDKSGLPSDRFSAERTGGSVSTLTIQRTQQEDSAVYLCASSLGGRGETQYFGPGTRLLVL.